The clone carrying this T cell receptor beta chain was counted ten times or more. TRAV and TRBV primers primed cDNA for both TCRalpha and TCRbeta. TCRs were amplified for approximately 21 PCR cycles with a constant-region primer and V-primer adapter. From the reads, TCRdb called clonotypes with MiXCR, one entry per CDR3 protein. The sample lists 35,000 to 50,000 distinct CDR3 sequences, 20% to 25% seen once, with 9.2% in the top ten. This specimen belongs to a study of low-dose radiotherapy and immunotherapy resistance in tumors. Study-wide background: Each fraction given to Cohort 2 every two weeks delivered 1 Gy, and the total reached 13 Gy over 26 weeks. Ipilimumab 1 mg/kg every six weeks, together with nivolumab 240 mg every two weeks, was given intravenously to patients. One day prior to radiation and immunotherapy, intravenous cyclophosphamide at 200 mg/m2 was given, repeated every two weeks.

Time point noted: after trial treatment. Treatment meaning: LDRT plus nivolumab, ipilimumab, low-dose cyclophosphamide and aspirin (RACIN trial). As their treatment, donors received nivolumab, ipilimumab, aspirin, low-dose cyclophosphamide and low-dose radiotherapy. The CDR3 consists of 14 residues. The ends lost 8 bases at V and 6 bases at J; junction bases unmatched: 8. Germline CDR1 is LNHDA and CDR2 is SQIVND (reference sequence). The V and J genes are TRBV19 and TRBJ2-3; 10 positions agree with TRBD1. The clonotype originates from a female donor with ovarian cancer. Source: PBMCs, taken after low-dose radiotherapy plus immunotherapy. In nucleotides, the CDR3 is TGTGCCAGTGGATCCCGGGACAGGGGTGATACGCAGTATTTT. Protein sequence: CASGSRDRGDTQYF.